The source of this TCR beta chain is a study of identifying expanded T cells in peripheral blood. The germline V gene encodes CDR1 SEHNR and CDR2 FQNEAQ (reference sequence). V gave up 5 bases and J gave up 8 bases, with 16 bases separating them. The CDR3 runs to 15 residues. For this clone: Its antigen is as yet unknown.

Here immunoSEQ multiplex PCR was the method, and the copy in TCRdb shows in-frame clones only, minus some. The data contain over 80,000 clones, about 86% of them singletons. Findings and caveats of the study: Technical replicates showed about 1.1 changed clones; roughly two weeks approximately 15; four weeks 19.

The TCR sequence derives from a person aged 18 to 70 in good health. V gene TRBV7-9 combines with J gene TRBJ1-6; TRBD1 is a possible D gene (5 bases). Source material: blood. The CDR3 DNA reads as TGTGCCAGCAGCCTTTACCAGGGTGCTGATTCACCCCTCCACTTT. Encoded protein: CASSLYQGADSPLHF.